The entry below describes one T cell receptor (beta chain). This may stem from a read error, because a much larger clone lies one nucleotide away. At the DNA level, this CDR3 is encoded by other sequences in the same sample as well. Authors' methods: As immunoSEQ supplied junction-only sequences (without quality scores), filtering differed. Sequencing used immunoSEQ multiplex PCR; TCRdb keeps in-frame clones, though not all of them. That table furnishes V, J and clone size, whereas the DNA furnished D and trimming. The sample has fewer than 1.4 million clones, around 78% seen once; the top ten hold more than 0.55%. Germline CDR1 is MDHEN and CDR2 is SYDVKM. The CDR3 consists of 11 residues. Trimming took off 5 bases at V and 3 bases at J, with 3 bases between the two ends. The data stem from a study of shared clonotypes between healthy human individuals.

The rearrangement uses TRBV28 and TRBJ2-3; no reliable D call. This TCR was sampled from a man in his late teens or twenties in good health. Some clones in this sample may be carry-over from other donors' samples. Sequenced: memory CD4+ T cells from PBMCs. The subset is: CD45RA-negative fraction. In nucleotides, the CDR3 is TGTGCCAGCAGTCTAACAGATACGCAGTATTTT. Residues: CASSLTDTQYF.